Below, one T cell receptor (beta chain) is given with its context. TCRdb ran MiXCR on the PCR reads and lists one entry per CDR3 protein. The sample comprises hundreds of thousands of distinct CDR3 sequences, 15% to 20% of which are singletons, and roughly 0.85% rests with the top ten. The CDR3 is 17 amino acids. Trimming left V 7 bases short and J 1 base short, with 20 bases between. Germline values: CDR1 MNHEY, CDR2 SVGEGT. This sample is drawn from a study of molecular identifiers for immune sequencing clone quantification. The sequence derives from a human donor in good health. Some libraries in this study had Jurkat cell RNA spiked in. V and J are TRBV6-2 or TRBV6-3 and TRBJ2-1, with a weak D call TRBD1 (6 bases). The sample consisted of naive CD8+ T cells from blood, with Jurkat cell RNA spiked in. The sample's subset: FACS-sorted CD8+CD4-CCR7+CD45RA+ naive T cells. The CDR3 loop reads CASIPTGRPPSYNEQFF. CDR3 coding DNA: TGTGCCAGCATCCCAACAGGGAGACCTCCTTCCTACAATGAGCAGTTCTTC.